This TCR beta chain came from a study of response to subunit inactivated influenza vaccine. TCRdb ran MiXCR on the RT-PCR reads and lists one entry per CDR3 protein. The sample consists of 600,000 to 850,000 distinct CDR3 sequences, 12% to 15% of them appearing once. This clonotype showed up just a few times. No antigen is known for it. The J segment lost 4 bases and the V segment lost 5 bases, leaving 6 bases of the junction unmatched. The CDR3 is made up of 15 amino acids. Germline CDR1 is SGHTA and CDR2 is FQGNSA. Study-wide points: Authors suggested each seasonal influenza vaccination recruits few new T cells.

The origin of this receptor is a man in his fifties who received an inactivated influenza vaccine. J is TRBJ1-1 and V is TRBV7-2; 11 bases agree with TRBD1. The sample consisted of PBMCs from blood, taken around 15 days before vaccination. The CDR3 reads CASSRAGQGVTEAFF. DNA of the CDR3: TGTGCCAGCAGCCGGGCGGGACAGGGGGTCACTGAAGCTTTCTTT.